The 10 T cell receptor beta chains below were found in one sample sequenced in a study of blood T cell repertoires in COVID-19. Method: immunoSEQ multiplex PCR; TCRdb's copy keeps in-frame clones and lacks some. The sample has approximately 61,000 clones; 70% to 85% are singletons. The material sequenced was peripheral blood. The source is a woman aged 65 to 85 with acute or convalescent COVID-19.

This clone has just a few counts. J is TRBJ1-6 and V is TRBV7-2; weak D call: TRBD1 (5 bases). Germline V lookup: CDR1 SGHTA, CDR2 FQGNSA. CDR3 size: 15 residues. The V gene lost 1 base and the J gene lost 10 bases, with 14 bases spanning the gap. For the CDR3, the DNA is TGTGCCAGCAGCTTAGTAGTCCAGGGTAACTCACCCCTCCACTTT. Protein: CASSLVVQGNSPLHF.

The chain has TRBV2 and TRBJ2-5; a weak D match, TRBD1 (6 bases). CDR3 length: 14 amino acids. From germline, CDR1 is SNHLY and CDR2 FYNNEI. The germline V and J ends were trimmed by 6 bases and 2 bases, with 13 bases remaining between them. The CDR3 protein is CASRRQVGQETQYF. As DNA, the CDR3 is TGTGCCAGCAGGCGACAGGTGGGGCAAGAGACCCAGTACTTC.

DNA of the CDR3: TGTGCCAGCAGCCCAAAGGAAAGACAGGCAACTAATGAAAAACTGTTTTTT. Translating gives CASSPKERQATNEKLFF. The genes are TRBV11-2 and TRBJ1-4, with TRBD1 as a possible D gene (6 bases). Trimming removed 5 bases from V and 0 bases from J, with 16 bases in between. Germline CDR1 is SGHAT and CDR2 is FQNNGV. This CDR3 contains 17 residues.

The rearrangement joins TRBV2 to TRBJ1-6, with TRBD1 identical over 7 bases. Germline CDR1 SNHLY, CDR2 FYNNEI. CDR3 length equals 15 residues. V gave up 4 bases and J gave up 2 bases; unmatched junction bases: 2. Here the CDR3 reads CASSGQGPYNSPLHF. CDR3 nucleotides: TGTGCCAGCAGTGGACAGGGCCCCTATAATTCACCCCTCCACTTT.

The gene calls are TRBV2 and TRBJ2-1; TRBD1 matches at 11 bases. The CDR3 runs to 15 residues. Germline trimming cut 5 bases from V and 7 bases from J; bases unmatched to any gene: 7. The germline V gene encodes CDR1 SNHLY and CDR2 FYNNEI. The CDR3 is CASSWDRGTENEQFF. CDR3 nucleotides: TGTGCCAGCAGTTGGGACAGGGGGACGGAAAATGAGCAGTTCTTC.

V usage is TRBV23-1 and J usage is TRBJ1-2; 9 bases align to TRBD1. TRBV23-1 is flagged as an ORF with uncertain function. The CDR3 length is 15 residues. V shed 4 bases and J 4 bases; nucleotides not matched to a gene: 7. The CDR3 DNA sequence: TGCGCCAGCAGTCCCGGACAGGGGAAGACCTATGGCTACACCTTC. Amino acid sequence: CASSPGQGKTYGYTF.

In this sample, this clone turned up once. CDR3 sequence: CASSFGNQPQHF. The CDR3 coding sequence is TGTGCCAGCAGTTTCGGGAATCAGCCCCAGCATTTT. The rearrangement uses TRBV6-2 or TRBV6-3 and TRBJ1-5; D not resolved. The CDR3 is made up of 12 amino acids. Germline loops: CDR1 MNHEY, CDR2 SVGEGT. The V and J ends lost 4 bases and 4 bases respectively, with 5 bases between them.

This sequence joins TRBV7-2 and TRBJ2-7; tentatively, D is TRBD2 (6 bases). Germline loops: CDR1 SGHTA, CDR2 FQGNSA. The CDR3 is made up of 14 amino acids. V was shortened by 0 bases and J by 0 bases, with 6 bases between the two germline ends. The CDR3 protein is CASSLAGGSYEQYF. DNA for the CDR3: TGTGCCAGCAGCTTAGCGGGGGGCTCCTACGAGCAGTACTTC.

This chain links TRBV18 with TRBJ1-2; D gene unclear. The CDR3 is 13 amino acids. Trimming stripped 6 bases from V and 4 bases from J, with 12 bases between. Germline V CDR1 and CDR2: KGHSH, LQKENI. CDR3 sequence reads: CASSPGESYGYTF. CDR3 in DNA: TGTGCCAGCTCGCCCGGTGAGAGCTATGGCTACACCTTC.

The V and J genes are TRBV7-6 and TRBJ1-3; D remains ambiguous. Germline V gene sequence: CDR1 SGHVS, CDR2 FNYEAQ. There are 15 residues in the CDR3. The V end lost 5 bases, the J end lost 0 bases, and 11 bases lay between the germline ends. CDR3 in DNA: TGTGCCAGCAGCCCAGGAGGTTACTCTGGAAACACCATATATTTT. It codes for CASSPGGYSGNTIYF.